The source of this T cell receptor (beta chain) is a study of neoadjuvant nivolumab and ipilimumab in lung cancer. CDR1 MNHEY and CDR2 SMNVEV come from the germline V gene (reference sequence). V lost 3 bases to trimming and J lost 2 bases, with 7 bases between them. The CDR3 loop spans 13 amino acids. General study points: Compared with tumor-adjacent uninvolved lung, resected tumors showed greater richness and clonality. From pretherapy to surgery, tumor richness and clonality rose with dual therapy. A small number of samples were TCR sequenced.

Of note for this clone: Its antigen is unidentified.

Clones were sequenced by immunoSEQ multiplex PCR, and TCRdb holds only the in-frame ones, with some missing. The table includes about 38,000 clones, 80% to 90% detected once. The gene calls are TRBV27 and TRBJ2-5; D is unclear. The clonotype comes from an adult with non-small cell lung cancer. The sequenced sample was peripheral blood, obtained before neoadjuvant nivolumab, alone or with ipilimumab. CDR3 coding DNA: TGTGCCAGCAGTTTCAACAGACAAGAGACCCAGTACTTC. Its translation is CASSFNRQETQYF.